One and the same sample provided the 2 T cell receptor beta chains below, sequenced in a study of blood T cell repertoires in COVID-19. Sequencing used immunoSEQ multiplex PCR; TCRdb keeps in-frame clones, though not all of them. The sample gives a few hundred thousand clones, 80% to 90% of which show up once; approximately 9.3% is in the top ten. The sequenced material came from PBMCs or T cells enriched from blood (not recorded which). Receptors were obtained from a woman aged 50 to 60 who had recovered from COVID-19.

The chain links TRBV28 to TRBJ1-6; 7 bases are a match to TRBD1. There are 16 residues in the CDR3. The germline CDR1 and CDR2 sequences are MDHEN and SYDVKM. V was pared by 3 bases and J by 6 bases, with 8 bases of the junction left unmatched. CDR3 residues: CASSFMSGGRNSPLHF. CDR3 DNA: TGTGCCAGCAGTTTCATGTCAGGGGGACGTAATTCACCCCTCCACTTT. Full variable domain (rest looked up from reference TRBV28 and TRBJ1-6): DVKVTQSSRYLVKRTGEKVFLECVQDMDHENMFWYRQDPGLGLRLIYFSYDVKMKEKGDIPEGYSVSREKKERFSLILESASTNQTSMYLCASSFMSGGRNSPLHFGNGTRLTVT.

This clone was seen only a few times. This chain connects TRBV2 to TRBJ1-5, with a weak D call TRBD1 (6 bases). CDR3 length: 14 amino acids. V lost 4 bases and J 4 bases, leaving 11 bases between the germline ends. Germline V gives CDR1 SNHLY, CDR2 FYNNEI. DNA for the CDR3: TGTGCCAGCAGTGGAGGACAGAAAAATCAGCCCCAGCATTTT. Translating it yields CASSGGQKNQPQHF.